Presented here are 26 T cell receptor beta chains from one specimen sequenced in a study of blood T cell repertoires in COVID-19 (dated by TCRdb to 2018 to 2021). The library was generated by the immunoSEQ multiplex PCR assay. The table was pulled from immuneACCESS by TCRdb, which kept in-frame rearrangements only. Such tables lose some clones; where checked, under half of the loss comes from unresolved V genes, and the rest has no known cause. For this sample there are 140,000 to 150,000 clones; 87% appear just once. The ten largest clonotypes hold approximately 6.1% of the sample. Source material: peripheral blood. The receptors were gathered from a man older than 75 with acute or convalescent COVID-19.

The chain carries TRBV7-9 and TRBJ2-7; no definite D call. CDR1 is SEHNR and CDR2 is FQNEAQ in the germline V gene (reference sequence). V lost 3 bases to trimming and J lost 1 base, with 10 bases between them. CDR3 length equals 14 residues. The DNA of the CDR3 is TGTGCCAGCAGCTTTTACCCGGAGTCCTACGAGCAGTACTTC. Translating it yields CASSFYPESYEQYF.

The V and J genes are TRBV27 and TRBJ1-5; 7 bases map to TRBD1. The J segment lost 0 bases and the V segment lost 2 bases, leaving 7 bases of the junction unmatched. The CDR3 consists of 17 residues. CDR1 and CDR2 from the germline V gene are MNHEY and SMNVEV (reference sequence). In DNA, the CDR3 is TGTGCCAGCAGTTTAAGGGGGCGGGAGGATAGCAATCAGCCCCAGCATTTT. Translation: CASSLRGREDSNQPQHF.

The chain carries TRBV14 and TRBJ1-6; D is possibly TRBD1 (6 bases). This CDR3 is built from 13 residues. Germline V CDR1 and CDR2: SGHDN, FVKESK. V was clipped by 5 bases and J by 6 bases, with 8 bases between them. The CDR3 nucleotides are TGTGCCAGCAGCGCACAGGGTAATTCACCCCTCCACTTT. It codes for CASSAQGNSPLHF.

This clone turned up a few times. The chain employs TRBV29-1 and TRBJ2-7, with 11 positions matching TRBD1. The ends lost 4 bases at V and 1 base at J; junction bases unmatched: 9. Germline V gene lookup returns CDR1 SQVTM and CDR2 ANQGSEA. This CDR3 has 16 residues. CDR3 sequence (DNA): TGCAGCGTTGTGGGTCTTTGGGACAGGGGGTCCTACGAGCAGTACTTC. This gives the protein CSVVGLWDRGSYEQYF.

This clone was observed a single time. This chain uses TRBV27 with TRBJ2-1, with 11 nucleotides matching TRBD1. CDR3 size: 22 residues. Unmatched junction bases numbered 22, after V lost 5 bases and J lost 1 base. Germline assignment: CDR1 MNHEY and CDR2 SMNVEV (reference sequence). CDR3 bases: TGTGCCAGCAGTCCCAACGACTCTCGGGACAGGGGGACTGCTCGGTCCTACAATGAGCAGTTCTTC. Residues: CASSPNDSRDRGTARSYNEQFF.

V and J are TRBV2 and TRBJ2-3, with TRBD1 matching 8 bases. This CDR3 has 15 residues. Germline V gene sequence: CDR1 SNHLY, CDR2 FYNNEI. The J segment lost 6 bases and the V segment lost 2 bases, leaving 7 bases of the junction unmatched. For the CDR3, the DNA is TGTGCCAGCAGTGAATTCGGACAGGGTACCGATACGCAGTATTTT. Protein product: CASSEFGQGTDTQYF.

A few counts support this clone. The chain is built from TRBV7-2 and TRBJ1-5; TRBD1 agrees at 7 bases. The germline V gene has CDR1 SGHTA and CDR2 FQGNSA. V lost 1 base and J lost 5; bases outside the gene matches: 2. CDR3 length: 14 residues. As DNA, the CDR3 is TGTGCCAGCAGCTTAGGCCAGGGGGATCAGCCCCAGCATTTT. Translating it yields CASSLGQGDQPQHF.

This clone was detected a few times. The chain links TRBV30 to TRBJ1-5; no clear D gene. Deletions cut 2 bases from V and 1 base from J, with 12 bases between. CDR3 length: 15 residues. CDR1 is GTSNPN and CDR2 is SVGIG in the germline V gene (reference sequence). This CDR3 reads CAWSTVGGSNQPQHF. DNA of the CDR3: TGTGCCTGGAGTACTGTTGGAGGGAGCAATCAGCCCCAGCATTTT. The whole variable domain, filled in from reference TRBV30 and TRBJ1-5, reads SQTIHQWPATLVQPVGSPLSLECTVEGTSNPNLYWYRQAAGRGLQLLFYSVGIGQISSEVPQNLSASRPQDRQFILSSKKLLLSDSGFYLCAWSTVGGSNQPQHFGDGTRLSIL.

V usage is TRBV5-8 and J usage is TRBJ2-1, with D perhaps TRBD1 (6 bases). The CDR3 is made up of 16 amino acids. Looked up from germline, CDR1 is SGHTS and CDR2 is YDEGEE. Deletions cut 0 bases from V and 6 bases from J, with 16 bases between. Here the CDR3 DNA reads TGTGCCAGCAGCTTGGATGGCAGGGGTTATTTCAATGAGCAGTTCTTC. Protein: CASSLDGRGYFNEQFF.

This chain connects TRBV7-2 to TRBJ1-2; D remains unclear. The V end lost 2 bases, the J end lost 0 bases, and 10 bases lay between the germline ends. Germline lookup yields CDR1 SGHTA and CDR2 FQGNSA. This CDR3 has 15 amino acids. Here the CDR3 DNA reads TGTGCCAGCAGCTTACGGAGCCAAACTAACTATGGCTACACCTTC. Translation gives CASSLRSQTNYGYTF.

Here the CDR3 DNA reads TGTGCCAGCAGCCAGGGCCTAGCGGGGGGGGAAAATGAGCAGTTCTTC. This gives the protein CASSQGLAGGENEQFF. The chain is built from TRBV3-1 (or the pseudogene TRBV3-2) and TRBJ2-1; 12 bases match TRBD2. CDR3 size: 16 residues. V trimming: 3 bases; J trimming: 7 bases; junction bases outside the gene matches: 7. Germline V gene sequence: CDR1 LGHDT, CDR2 YNNKEL (reference sequence).

This rearrangement joins TRBV7-8 to TRBJ2-7; D gene uncertain. The CDR3 length is 13 residues. The germline gives CDR1 SGHVS, CDR2 FQNEAQ. Trimming pared 5 bases from V and 2 bases from J, leaving 10 bases between. CDR3 loop: CASSRTTTYEQYF. DNA of the CDR3: TGTGCCAGCAGCCGTACCACAACCTACGAGCAGTACTTC.

The chain has TRBV19 and TRBJ2-7; the match to TRBD1 covers 9 bases. The CDR3 has 14 residues. V dropped 6 bases and J dropped 4; count of bases not matched to a gene: 7. Germline CDR1 LNHDA, CDR2 SQIVND (reference sequence). The CDR3 reads CASSLGQGGYEQYF. The CDR3 DNA reads TGTGCCAGTAGCTTGGGACAGGGAGGTTACGAGCAGTACTTC.

This chain links TRBV27 with TRBJ1-6, with a tentative D call TRBD1 (5 bases). Germline V lookup: CDR1 MNHEY, CDR2 SMNVEV (reference sequence). This CDR3 is 15 amino acids long. Trimming shortened V by 3 bases and J by 8 bases, and 14 bases separated the two germline ends. CDR3 region: CASSLKEGYHSPLHF. CDR3 nucleotides: TGTGCCAGCAGTTTGAAGGAGGGGTACCATTCACCCCTCCACTTT.

This chain links TRBV19 with TRBJ2-6; 10 bases match TRBD1. Germline CDR1 LNHDA, CDR2 SQIVND (reference sequence). Germline trimming cut 6 bases from V and 0 bases from J; bases unmatched to any gene: 11. The CDR3 is 19 amino acids. The CDR3 DNA reads as TGTGCCAGTAGGGATTCAACCGGGACAGGGGTCTCTGGGGCCAACGTCCTGACTTTC. As protein: CASRDSTGTGVSGANVLTF. Full variable domain (missing parts from reference TRBV19 and TRBJ2-6): DGGITQSPKYLFRKEGQNVTLSCEQNLNHDAMYWYRQDPGQGLRLIYYSQIVNDFQKGDIAEGYSVSREKKESFPLTVTSAQKNPTAFYLCASRDSTGTGVSGANVLTFGAGSRLTVL.

The chain joins TRBV27 to TRBJ1-1; no firm D call. The CDR3 spans 12 residues. With 4 bases removed from V and 5 bases from J, the gap between germline ends came to 8 bases. Germline loops: CDR1 MNHEY, CDR2 SMNVEV (reference sequence). CDR3 coding DNA: TGTGCCAGCAGTTCCCGGGTGACTGAAGCTTTCTTT. Its translation: CASSSRVTEAFF.

The chain couples TRBV18 to TRBJ2-3; 8 positions agree with TRBD1. The CDR3 is made up of 15 amino acids. CDR1 and CDR2 from the germline V gene are KGHSH and LQKENI. V shed 6 bases, J shed 2 bases, and the junction held 7 bases outside the gene matches. CDR3 amino acids: CASSQTGVSTDTQYF. CDR3 coding DNA: TGTGCCAGCTCCCAGACAGGGGTCTCCACAGATACGCAGTATTTT.

This clone occurred once. The chain uses TRBV20-1 and TRBJ1-5; 8 nucleotides agree with TRBD1. The V gene's germline CDR1 is DFQATT and CDR2 SNEGSKA (reference sequence). V was clipped by 3 bases and J by 5 bases; unmatched bases: 6. The CDR3 is 14 residues long. CDR3 DNA: TGCAGTGCTAGTCCGGGACAGGTTTATCAGCCCCAGCATTTT. This translates into CSASPGQVYQPQHF.

The rearrangement uses TRBV2 and TRBJ2-1; a weak D match, TRBD1 (5 bases). In germline, CDR1 is SNHLY, CDR2 FYNNEI. The V end lost 10 bases, the J end lost 0 bases, and 13 bases lay between the germline ends. This CDR3 region has 14 residues. In DNA form, the CDR3 reads TGTGCCACGACCAGGGAAGGCTCCTACAATGAGCAGTTCTTC. Residues: CATTREGSYNEQFF.

This chain connects TRBV19 to TRBJ1-6, with 8 positions matching TRBD1. There are 14 residues in the CDR3. Losses at the gene ends were 11 bases for V and 7 bases for J; bases not matched to a gene: 10. Germline V gene data show CDR1 as LNHDA and CDR2 as SQIVND (reference sequence). The CDR3: CASRDRFENSPLHF. In DNA form, the CDR3 reads TGTGCCTCACGGGACAGGTTCGAAAATTCACCCCTCCACTTT.

The rearrangement links TRBV24-1 to TRBJ2-7; TRBD2 matches 9 bases. Germline CDR1 reads KGHDR; CDR2 reads SFDVKD. V gave up 7 bases and J gave up 3 bases; unmatched junction bases: 9. The CDR3 spans 15 residues. The CDR3 here is CATRPGLAFDYEQYF. CDR3 nucleotides: TGTGCCACCAGACCGGGACTAGCCTTTGACTACGAGCAGTACTTC.

The chain has TRBV2 and TRBJ1-2; D unclear. Germline CDR1 is SNHLY and CDR2 is FYNNEI. The CDR3 extends over 14 amino acids. Trimming took off 7 bases at V and 2 bases at J, with 14 bases between the two ends. This CDR3 reads CASTQGAGNYGYTF. CDR3 DNA sequence: TGTGCCAGCACCCAAGGCGCGGGCAACTATGGCTACACCTTC. The complete variable domain, with remaining parts taken from reference TRBV2 and TRBJ1-2, reads EPEVTQTPSHQVTQMGQEVILRCVPISNHLYFYWYRQILGQKVEFLVSFYNNEISEKSEIFDDQFSVERPDGSNFTLKIRSTKLEDSAMYFCASTQGAGNYGYTFGSGTRLTVV.

This clone has a single count. The chain employs TRBV14 and TRBJ2-5; D might be TRBD1 (6 bases). The CDR3 runs to 13 residues. Germline values: CDR1 SGHDN, CDR2 FVKESK. The V and J ends lost 1 base and 7 bases respectively, with 10 bases between them. The CDR3 spells CASSQAGVGTQYF. The CDR3, as DNA: TGTGCCAGCAGCCAAGCAGGGGTTGGGACCCAGTACTTC.

V usage is TRBV28 and J usage is TRBJ1-2, with D unresolved. This CDR3 has 12 residues. The V end lost 3 bases, the J end lost 11 bases, and 13 bases lay between the germline ends. Germline CDR1 and CDR2: MDHEN and SYDVKM. This CDR3 reads CASSFSGFGYTF. DNA of the CDR3: TGTGCCAGCAGTTTCTCGGGGTTTGGGTACACCTTC.

The J gene is TRBJ1-2, the V gene TRBV30; 7 positions agree with TRBD1. The CDR3 is made up of 15 amino acids. Germline CDR1 reads GTSNPN; CDR2 reads SVGIG (reference sequence). With V trimmed by 3 bases and J by 0 bases, 7 bases remained unmatched. For the CDR3, the DNA is TGTGCCTGGAGCCTACAGGGGACTCCTAACTATGGCTACACCTTC. This codes for CAWSLQGTPNYGYTF.

This clone was observed a single time. The chain joins TRBV11-3 to TRBJ2-1, with TRBD2 identical over 10 bases. J gave up 4 bases and V 3 bases, and 6 bases lay outside the gene matches. Germline V gives CDR1 SGHNT, CDR2 YENEEA. This CDR3 contains 16 residues. The CDR3 nucleotides read TGTGCCAGCAGCTTTCTTTCTAGCGGGGGTTACAATGAGCAGTTCTTC. It is translated as CASSFLSSGGYNEQFF.